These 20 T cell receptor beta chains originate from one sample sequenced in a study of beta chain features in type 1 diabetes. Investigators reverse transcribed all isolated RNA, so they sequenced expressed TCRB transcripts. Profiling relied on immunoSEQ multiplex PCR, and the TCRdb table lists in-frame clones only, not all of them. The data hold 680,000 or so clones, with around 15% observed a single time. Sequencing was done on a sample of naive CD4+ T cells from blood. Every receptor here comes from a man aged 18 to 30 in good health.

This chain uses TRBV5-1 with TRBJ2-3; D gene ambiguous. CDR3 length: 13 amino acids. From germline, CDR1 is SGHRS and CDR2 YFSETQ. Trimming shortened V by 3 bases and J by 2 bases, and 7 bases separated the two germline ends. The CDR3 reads CASSSMDTDTQYF. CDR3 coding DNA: TGCGCCAGCAGCTCCATGGACACAGATACGCAGTATTTT.

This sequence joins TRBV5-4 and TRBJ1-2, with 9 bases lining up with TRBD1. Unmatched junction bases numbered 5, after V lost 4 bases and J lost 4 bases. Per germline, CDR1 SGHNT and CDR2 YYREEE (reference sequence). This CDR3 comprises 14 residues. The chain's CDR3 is CASSQRQGGYGYTF. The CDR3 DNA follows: TGTGCCAGCAGCCAAAGACAGGGGGGCTATGGCTACACCTTC.

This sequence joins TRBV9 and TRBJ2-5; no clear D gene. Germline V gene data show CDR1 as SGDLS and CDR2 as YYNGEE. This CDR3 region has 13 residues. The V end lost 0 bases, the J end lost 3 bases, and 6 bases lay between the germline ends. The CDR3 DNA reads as TGTGCCAGCAGCGTAGGCGTAGAAGAGACCCAGTACTTC. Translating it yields CASSVGVEETQYF.

CDR3 DNA: TGCAGCGTTGAACGGGCTTCTAGCACAGATACGCAGTATTTT. Its protein is CSVERASSTDTQYF. The chain links TRBV29-1 to TRBJ2-3; D unresolved. The germline V gene has CDR1 SQVTM and CDR2 ANQGSEA. Trimming shortened V by 2 bases and J by 0 bases, and 9 bases separated the two germline ends. The CDR3 is 14 residues long.

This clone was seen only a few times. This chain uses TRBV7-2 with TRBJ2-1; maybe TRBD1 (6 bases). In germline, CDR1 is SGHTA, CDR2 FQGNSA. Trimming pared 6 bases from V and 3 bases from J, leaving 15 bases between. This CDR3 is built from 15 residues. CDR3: CASSWGQLVYNEQFF. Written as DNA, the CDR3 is TGTGCCAGCAGTTGGGGACAACTGGTCTACAATGAGCAGTTCTTC.

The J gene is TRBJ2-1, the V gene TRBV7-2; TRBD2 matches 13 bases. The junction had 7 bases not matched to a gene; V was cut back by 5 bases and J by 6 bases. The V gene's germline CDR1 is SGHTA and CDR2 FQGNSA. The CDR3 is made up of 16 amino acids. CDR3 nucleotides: TGTGCCAGCAGCCCCACGACTAGCGGGGGGCCCAATGAGCAGTTCTTC. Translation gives CASSPTTSGGPNEQFF.

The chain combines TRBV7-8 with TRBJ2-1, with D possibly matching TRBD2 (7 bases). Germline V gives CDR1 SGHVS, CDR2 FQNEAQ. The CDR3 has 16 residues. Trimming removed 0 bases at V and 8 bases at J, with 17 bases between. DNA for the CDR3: TGTGCCAGCAGCTTAGCTGGGCGGGGGCGTACCCATGAGCAGTTCTTC. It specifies CASSLAGRGRTHEQFF.

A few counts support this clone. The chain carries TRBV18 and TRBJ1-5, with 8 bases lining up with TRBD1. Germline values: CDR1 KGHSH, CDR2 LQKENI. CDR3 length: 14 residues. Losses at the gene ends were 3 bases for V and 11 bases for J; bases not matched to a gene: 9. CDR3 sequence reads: CASSPTGALAAQHF. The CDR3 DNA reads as TGTGCCAGCTCACCGACAGGGGCGCTTGCGGCCCAGCATTTT.

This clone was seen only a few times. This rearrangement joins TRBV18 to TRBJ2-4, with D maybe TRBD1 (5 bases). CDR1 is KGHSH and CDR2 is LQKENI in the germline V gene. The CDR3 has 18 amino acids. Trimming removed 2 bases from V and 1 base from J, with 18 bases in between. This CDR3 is CASSPFVFREKAKNIQYF. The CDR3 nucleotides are TGTGCCAGCTCACCATTCGTTTTCAGGGAAAAGGCCAAAAACATTCAGTACTTC.

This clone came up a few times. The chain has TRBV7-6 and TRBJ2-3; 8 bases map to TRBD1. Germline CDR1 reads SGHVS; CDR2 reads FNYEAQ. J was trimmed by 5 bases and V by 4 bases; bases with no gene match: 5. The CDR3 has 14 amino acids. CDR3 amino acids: CASSSRGRVDTQYF. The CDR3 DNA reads TGTGCCAGCAGCTCCAGGGGGCGCGTAGATACGCAGTATTTT.

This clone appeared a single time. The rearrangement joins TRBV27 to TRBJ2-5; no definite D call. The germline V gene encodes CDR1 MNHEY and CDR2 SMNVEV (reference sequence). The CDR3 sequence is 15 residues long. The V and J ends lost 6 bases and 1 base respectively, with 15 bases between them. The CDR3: CASSSLSGSQETQYF. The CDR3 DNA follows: TGTGCCAGCAGCTCACTTTCGGGCAGCCAAGAGACCCAGTACTTC.

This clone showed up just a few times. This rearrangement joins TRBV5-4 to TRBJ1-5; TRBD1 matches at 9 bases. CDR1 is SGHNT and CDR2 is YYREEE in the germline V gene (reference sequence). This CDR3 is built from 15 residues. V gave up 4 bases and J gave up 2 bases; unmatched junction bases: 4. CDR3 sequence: CASSKDRGGNQPQHF. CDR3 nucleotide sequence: TGTGCCAGCAGCAAGGACAGGGGAGGCAATCAGCCCCAGCATTTT.

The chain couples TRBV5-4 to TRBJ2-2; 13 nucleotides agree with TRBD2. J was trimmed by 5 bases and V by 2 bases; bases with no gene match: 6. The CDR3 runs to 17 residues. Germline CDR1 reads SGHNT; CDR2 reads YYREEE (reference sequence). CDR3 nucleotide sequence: TGTGCCAGCAGCTTTGGACTAGCGGGAGATTTAACCGGGGAGCTGTTTTTT. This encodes CASSFGLAGDLTGELFF.

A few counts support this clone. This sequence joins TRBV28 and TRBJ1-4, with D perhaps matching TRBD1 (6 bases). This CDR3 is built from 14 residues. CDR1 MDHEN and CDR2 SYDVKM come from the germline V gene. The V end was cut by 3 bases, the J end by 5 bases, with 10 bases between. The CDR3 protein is CASSLGHGNEKLFF. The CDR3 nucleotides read TGTGCCAGCAGTTTGGGACACGGGAATGAAAAACTGTTTTTT.

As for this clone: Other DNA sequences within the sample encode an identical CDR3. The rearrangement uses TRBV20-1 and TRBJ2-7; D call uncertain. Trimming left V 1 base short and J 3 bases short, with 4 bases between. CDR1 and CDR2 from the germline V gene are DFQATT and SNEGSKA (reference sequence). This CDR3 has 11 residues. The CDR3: CSARVRYEQYF. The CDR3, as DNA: TGCAGTGCTAGAGTTCGCTACGAGCAGTACTTC.

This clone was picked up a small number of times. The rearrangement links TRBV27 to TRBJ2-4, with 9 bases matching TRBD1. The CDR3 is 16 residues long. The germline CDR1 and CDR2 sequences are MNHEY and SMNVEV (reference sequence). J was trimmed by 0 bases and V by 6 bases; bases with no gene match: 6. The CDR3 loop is CASRGQGGIAKNIQYF. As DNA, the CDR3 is TGTGCCAGCAGGGGACAGGGAGGGATAGCCAAAAACATTCAGTACTTC.

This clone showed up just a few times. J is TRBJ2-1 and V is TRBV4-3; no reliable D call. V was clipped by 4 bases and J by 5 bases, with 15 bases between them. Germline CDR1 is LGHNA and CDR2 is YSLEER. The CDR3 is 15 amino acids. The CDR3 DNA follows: TGCGCCAGCAGCCGGATAGCCCGTTTAGACAATGAGCAGTTCTTC. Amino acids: CASSRIARLDNEQFF.

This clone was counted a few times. The chain's CDR3 is CASSRDGYYEQYF. Here the CDR3 DNA reads TGTGCCAGCAGTCGGGACGGCTACTACGAGCAGTACTTC. The rearrangement uses TRBV6-6 and TRBJ2-7; D may correspond to TRBD1 or TRBD2 (5 bases each). CDR3 size: 13 residues. Trimming removed 5 bases from V and 3 bases from J, with 11 bases in between. CDR1 MNHNY and CDR2 SVGAGI come from the germline V gene (reference sequence).

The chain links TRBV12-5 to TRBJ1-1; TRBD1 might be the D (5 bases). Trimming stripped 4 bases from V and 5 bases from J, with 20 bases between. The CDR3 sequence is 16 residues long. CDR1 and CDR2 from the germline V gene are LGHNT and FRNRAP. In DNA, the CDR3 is TGTGCTAGTGGTTCCGGGTTGACAGCTCAAGGAACTGAAGCTTTCTTT. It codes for CASGSGLTAQGTEAFF.

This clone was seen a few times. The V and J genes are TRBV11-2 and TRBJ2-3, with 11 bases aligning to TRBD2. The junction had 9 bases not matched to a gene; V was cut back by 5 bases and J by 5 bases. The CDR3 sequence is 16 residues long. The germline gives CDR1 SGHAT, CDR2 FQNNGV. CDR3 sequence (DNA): TGTGCCAGCAGCCCTCTAGCGGGAGGTTTAGGAGATACGCAGTATTTT. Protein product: CASSPLAGGLGDTQYF.